One and the same sample provided the 18 T cell receptor beta chains below, sequenced in a study of OX40 agonist ivuxolimab in advanced cancers. Sequencing used immunoSEQ multiplex PCR; TCRdb keeps in-frame clones, though not all of them. Among 65,000 to 80,000 clones, about 89% were seen once, and the ten largest hold around 0.8%. The sequences come from CD4+ or CD8+ T cells sorted from blood, collected in a trial of the OX40 agonist ivuxolimab. These receptors originate from an adult with an advanced solid tumor such as melanoma, head and neck, liver or kidney cancer.

V gene TRBV5-6 combines with J gene TRBJ2-5; D gene ambiguous. V was pared by 4 bases and J by 1 base, with 14 bases between. Germline lookup yields CDR1 SGHDT and CDR2 YYEEEE. The CDR3 spans 15 residues. CDR3 residues: CASSNPLPVQETQYF. The DNA for the CDR3 is TGTGCCAGCAGCAATCCGCTACCGGTCCAAGAGACCCAGTACTTC.

The chain joins TRBV11-1 to TRBJ1-1; D is undetermined. The CDR3 has 15 residues. Trimming stripped 4 bases from V and 3 bases from J, with 15 bases between. Germline CDR1 is SGHAT and CDR2 is FQDESV (reference sequence). The chain's CDR3 is CASSSPTGYYTEAFF. CDR3 nucleotide sequence: TGTGCCAGCAGCTCCCCGACGGGGTATTACACTGAAGCTTTCTTT. The whole variable domain, filled in from reference TRBV11-1 and TRBJ1-1, reads EAEVAQSPRYKITEKSQAVAFWCDPISGHATLYWYRQILGQGPELLVQFQDESVVDDSQLPKDRFSAERLKGVDSTLKIQPAELGDSAMYLCASSSPTGYYTEAFFGQGTRLTVV.

The J gene is TRBJ2-3, the V gene TRBV19; 11 bases map to TRBD2. From germline, CDR1 is LNHDA and CDR2 SQIVND (reference sequence). Trimming at V came to 4 bases and at J to 2 bases, leaving 2 bases not matched to a gene. The CDR3 contains 15 residues. The chain's CDR3 is CASSTSGGNTDTQYF. The CDR3 DNA sequence: TGTGCCAGTAGTACTAGCGGGGGGAACACAGATACGCAGTATTTT.

V and J are TRBV27 and TRBJ1-1, with D tentatively TRBD1 (6 bases). The length of the CDR3 is 16 residues. Trimming left V 3 bases short and J 10 bases short, with 24 bases between. Germline-derived CDR1 and CDR2 are MNHEY and SMNVEV (reference sequence). The CDR3 protein is CASSLGAGRQDFGAFF. The CDR3 DNA reads as TGTGCCAGCAGTTTGGGGGCAGGGCGGCAGGATTTTGGAGCTTTCTTT.

The J gene is TRBJ1-2, the V gene TRBV6-1; D is perhaps TRBD1 (6 bases). CDR1 is MNHNS and CDR2 is SASEGT in the germline V gene. V was trimmed by 4 bases and J by 6 bases, leaving 18 bases between them. This CDR3 spans 15 amino acids. The CDR3 DNA reads as TGTGCCAGCAGTGTCTCTAGGGGGGGCGTAGATGGCTACACCTTC. Translation gives CASSVSRGGVDGYTF.

V usage is TRBV5-1 and J usage is TRBJ2-7; 7 bases match TRBD1. The CDR3 runs to 14 residues. Germline loops: CDR1 SGHRS, CDR2 YFSETQ. V was pared by 3 bases and J by 2 bases, with 5 bases of the junction left unmatched. CDR3 loop: CASSSRGPAYEQYF. The CDR3 DNA is TGCGCCAGCAGCTCTAGGGGGCCCGCCTACGAGCAGTACTTC.

This clone appeared a few times. V and J are TRBV2 and TRBJ2-7; weak D call: TRBD2 (5 bases). Germline V lookup: CDR1 SNHLY, CDR2 FYNNEI. The V and J ends lost 10 bases and 4 bases respectively, with 11 bases between them. The CDR3 extends over 11 amino acids. CDR3 protein: CAINRDYEQYF. For the CDR3, the DNA is TGTGCCATTAACCGGGATTACGAGCAGTACTTC.

The CDR3 sequence is CASSVGTYNSPLHF. The CDR3 coding sequence is TGTGCCAGCAGCGTGGGTACCTATAATTCACCCCTCCACTTT. V usage is TRBV9 and J usage is TRBJ1-6, with D uncertain. In germline, CDR1 is SGDLS, CDR2 YYNGEE. The CDR3 contains 14 residues. Trimming shortened V by 2 bases and J by 2 bases, and 5 bases separated the two germline ends. Complete variable domain (other parts from reference TRBV9 and TRBJ1-6): DSGVTQTPKHLITATGQRVTLRCSPRSGDLSVYWYQQSLDQGLQFLIQYYNGEERAKGNILERFSAQQFPDLHSELNLSSLELGDSALYFCASSVGTYNSPLHFGNGTRLTVT.

For this clone: This sample includes further DNA sequences coding for the same CDR3. This sequence joins TRBV6-5 and TRBJ2-5; either TRBD1 or TRBD2 may fit D (5 bases each). This CDR3 contains 13 residues. V lost 6 bases to trimming and J lost 1 base, with 9 bases between them. Germline V lookup: CDR1 MNHEY, CDR2 SVGAGI. CDR3 DNA: TGTGCCAGCAGAGGGACGGCCCAAGAGACCCAGTACTTC. Its translation is CASRGTAQETQYF.

This chain links TRBV10-3 with TRBJ1-3; perhaps TRBD1 as D (6 bases). V lost 0 bases to trimming and J lost 7 bases, with 10 bases between them. The CDR3 is made up of 14 amino acids. Germline assignment: CDR1 ENHRY and CDR2 SYGVKD. CDR3 nucleotide sequence: TGTGCCATCAGTGAGTCGGGGGGGCTCAACACCATATATTTT. Translating it yields CAISESGGLNTIYF.

On this clone: This specimen includes other DNA sequences encoding the same CDR3. The chain employs TRBV27 and TRBJ1-4, with D unresolved. V lost 3 bases and J lost 6, with 8 bases in between. The CDR3 is made up of 13 amino acids. The germline CDR1 and CDR2 sequences are MNHEY and SMNVEV (reference sequence). The CDR3 DNA reads as TGTGCCAGCAGTTTCTCTGGTTATGAAAAACTGTTTTTT. It translates to CASSFSGYEKLFF.

The V gene is TRBV6-1, the J gene TRBJ1-2; 7 bases map to TRBD1. The CDR3 loop spans 13 amino acids. Per the germline V gene, CDR1 is MNHNS and CDR2 is SASEGT. V lost 11 bases to trimming and J lost 2 bases; unmatched junction nucleotides: 8. The DNA for the CDR3 is TGTGCCGGGAACAGGGGAGGAAACTATGGCTACACCTTC. Protein sequence: CAGNRGGNYGYTF.

The chain is built from TRBV4-1 and TRBJ1-2; D remains ambiguous. The CDR3 spans 15 residues. The V end lost 0 bases, the J end lost 4 bases, and 12 bases lay between the germline ends. Germline-derived CDR1 and CDR2 are MGHRA and YSYEKL. The CDR3 DNA is TGCGCCAGCAGCCAAGATCGGGCAGGCCGCTATGGCTACACCTTC. Its translation: CASSQDRAGRYGYTF.

This chain connects TRBV28 to TRBJ2-3, with 12 nucleotides matching TRBD2. The V gene's germline CDR1 is MDHEN and CDR2 SYDVKM. Losses at the gene ends were 7 bases for V and 0 bases for J; bases not matched to a gene: 11. The CDR3 runs to 18 residues. CDR3 sequence: CASTPSLAGGHSTDTQYF. CDR3 DNA: TGTGCCAGCACCCCTTCCCTAGCGGGGGGGCATAGCACAGATACGCAGTATTTT.

The chain links TRBV5-1 to TRBJ1-1, with D possibly TRBD1 on 6 matching bases. V was pared by 0 bases and J by 1 base, with 19 bases between. Germline CDR1 is SGHRS and CDR2 is YFSETQ. The CDR3 is made up of 18 amino acids. CDR3 sequence: CASSLGRSQQGRNTEAFF. In DNA, the CDR3 is TGCGCCAGCAGCTTGGGGAGGTCTCAGCAGGGGCGGAACACTGAAGCTTTCTTT.

This clone has a single count. The J gene is TRBJ2-7, the V gene TRBV6-5; D is possibly TRBD2 (6 bases). Germline-derived CDR1 and CDR2 are MNHEY and SVGAGI. The CDR3 loop spans 14 amino acids. Between the trimmed V and J ends, which lost 5 bases and 7 bases, there was a span of 18 bases. CDR3 sequence (DNA): TGTGCCAGCAGTGTACTGACTAGTCGGGGGGAGCAGTACTTC. It specifies CASSVLTSRGEQYF.

The J gene is TRBJ2-1, the V gene TRBV2, with 13 positions matching TRBD2. The CDR3 runs 17 residues. From germline, CDR1 is SNHLY and CDR2 FYNNEI. J gave up 8 bases and V 1 base, and 8 bases lay outside the gene matches. CDR3 nucleotides: TGTGCCAGCAGTGAAGGACTAGCGGGAGGCCCCATGGATGAGCAGTTCTTC. Translated: CASSEGLAGGPMDEQFF.

The rearrangement joins TRBV5-1 to TRBJ2-1; TRBD2 matches at 12 bases. The germline CDR1 and CDR2 sequences are SGHRS and YFSETQ. The CDR3 is 17 amino acids. The V and J ends lost 3 bases and 5 bases, in that order; junction bases with no gene match: 9. The CDR3 loop reads CASSSNTRTSGNNEQFF. Here the CDR3 DNA reads TGCGCCAGCAGCTCGAACACGCGGACTAGCGGGAACAATGAGCAGTTCTTC.